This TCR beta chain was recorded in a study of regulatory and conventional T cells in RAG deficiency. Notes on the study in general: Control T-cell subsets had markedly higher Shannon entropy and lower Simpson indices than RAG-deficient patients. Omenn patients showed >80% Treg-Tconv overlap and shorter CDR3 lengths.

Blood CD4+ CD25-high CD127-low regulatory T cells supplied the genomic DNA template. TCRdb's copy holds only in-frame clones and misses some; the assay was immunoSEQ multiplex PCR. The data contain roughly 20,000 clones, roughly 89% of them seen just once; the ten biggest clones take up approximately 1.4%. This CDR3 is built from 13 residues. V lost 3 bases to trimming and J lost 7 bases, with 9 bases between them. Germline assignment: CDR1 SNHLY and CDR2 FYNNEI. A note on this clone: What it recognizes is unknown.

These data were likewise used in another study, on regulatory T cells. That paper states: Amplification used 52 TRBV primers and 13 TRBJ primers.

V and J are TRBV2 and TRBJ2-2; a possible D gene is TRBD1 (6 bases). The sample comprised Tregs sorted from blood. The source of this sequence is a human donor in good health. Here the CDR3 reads CASSDRGIGELFF. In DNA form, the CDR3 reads TGTGCCAGCAGTGATAGGGGGATCGGGGAGCTGTTTTTT.